Listed here is a single TCR beta chain. Its specific antigen is unknown. The junction shows a germline mismatch at one end, possibly a read error. The CDR3 measures 13 amino acids from cysteine to phenylalanine. The only DNA kept is the CDR3, 39 bases in frame from the first base. The germline V gene (reference sequence) gives CDR1 as GTSNPN and CDR2 as SVGIG. High-throughput TCR beta sequencing profiled peripheral blood CD8+ and CD4+ T cells from healthy donors, Susac syndrome patients and multiple sclerosis patients. The multiple sclerosis controls were treatment-naive patients whose relapsing-remitting disease, either stable or active, fulfilled the revised McDonald criteria. CD8+ TEMRA cells were enriched by FACS, while bulk CD8+ and CD4+ T cells were purified by magnetic negative isolation. Blood was collected in EDTA tubes and processed within 24 hours, with PBMCs isolated through density gradient centrifugation. PBMCs intended for TCR sequencing were frozen in liquid nitrogen and were later thawed in a 37 degrees C water bath. The sorted or isolated CD4+, CD8+ and CD8+ TEMRA cells had a purity of 90% or higher.

These data come from a study of CD8 T cells in Susac syndrome (dated by TCRdb to about 2019). About the study as a whole: Whether CD8+ T cell activation and differentiation in Susac syndrome was antigen driven was tested using repertoire sequencing.

Results the study describes overall, beyond this receptor: The TCR sequencing and HLA analysis was acknowledged to have included a relatively small number of individuals.

RNA was extracted using the RNeasy kit, and 0.5 to 1 microgram was reverse transcribed with random hexamers. TCR beta CDR3 regions were amplified with the immunoSEQ multiplex PCR assay covering 54 Vbeta and 13 Jbeta segments. Bias from PCR amplification was corrected by using a synthetic template baseline for primer optimization and for computational correction. The original methods were these. Reads were annotated to V, D and J genes according to IMGT and were analyzed with immunoSEQ Analyzer, with only productive sequences retained. To calculate clonality, Shannon entropy was normalized by log2 of the number of productive unique sequences and then subtracted from one. For each patient and control, public and private clones were evaluated among the 100 most prevalent clones. Clones were defined as Susac-specific when absent from the healthy and MS cohorts, from 1052 published viral clones and from other ImmuneACCESS disease sequences. In-frame beta chains were kept once TCRdb had trimmed the public reads at Q25 with fastp and called clones with MiXCR. Records with the same CDR3 protein are collapsed into one entry carrying the most frequent genes and DNA. TCRdb's processing, not the study's, gives the V and J calls here. The sample contains about 200,000 distinct CDR3 sequences, roughly 95% of them found a single time. The ten largest clones add up to roughly 0.094% of the sample.

The sequence was collected from a human donor with multiple sclerosis. The sequencing input was CD4+ T cells from PBMCs. This chain joins TRBV30 to TRBJ2-5, with the D gene call left open. The DNA sequence follows: TGTGCCTGGAGTGGCCAGCCCCAAGTGACCCAGTACTTC. This translates into CAWSGQPQVTQYF.